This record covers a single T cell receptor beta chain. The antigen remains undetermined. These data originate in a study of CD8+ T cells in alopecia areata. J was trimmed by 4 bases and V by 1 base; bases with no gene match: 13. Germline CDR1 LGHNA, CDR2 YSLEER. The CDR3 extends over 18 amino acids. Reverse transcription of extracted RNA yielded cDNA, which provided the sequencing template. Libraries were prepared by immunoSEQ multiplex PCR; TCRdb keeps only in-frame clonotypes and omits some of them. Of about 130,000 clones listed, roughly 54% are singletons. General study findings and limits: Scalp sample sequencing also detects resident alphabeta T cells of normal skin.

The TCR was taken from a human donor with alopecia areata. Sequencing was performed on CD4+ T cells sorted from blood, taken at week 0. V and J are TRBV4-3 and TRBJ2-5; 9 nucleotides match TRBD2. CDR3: CASSQGVHERGASETQYF. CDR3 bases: TGCGCCAGCAGCCAAGGAGTACACGAGCGGGGGGCTTCAGAGACCCAGTACTTC.